This is a list of T cell receptor beta chains from one sample in a study of shared clonotypes between healthy human individuals. The repertoire was sequenced with immunoSEQ multiplex PCR; TCRdb's copy has only in-frame clones and lacks some. The sample has roughly 1.4 million clones; around 98.5% are singletons. The sequencing sample was made of naive CD4+ T cells sorted from blood. These receptors all come from a man aged 30-40 years in good health. Each CDR3 is given with its conserved first and last residue. A D gene is named only where the DNA matches it firmly. Clone size is given for some rows only: seen once, a few or many times, or a class if the clone is expanded.

clone size | J gene | V gene | D gene | CDR3 DNA | CDR3 protein
NA | TRBJ2-7 | TRBV18 | NA | TGTGCCAGCTCACCAGTGGGGTCAGGGCGAGACGAGCAGTACTTC | CASSPVGSGRDEQYF
NA | TRBJ1-3 | TRBV5-1 | NA | TGCGCCAGCAGCCAGGGGACACTCTCTGGAAACACCATATATTTT | CASSQGTLSGNTIYF
NA | TRBJ2-1 | TRBV6-1 | NA | TGTGCCGGAGAAACGAGCGGCCGAGGGTACAATGAGCAGTTCTTC | CAGETSGRGYNEQFF
NA | TRBJ1-5 | TRBV30 | TRBD1 | TGTGCCTGGAGTGTACAGGGGTTGGATCAGCCCCAGCATTTT | CAWSVQGLDQPQHF
NA | TRBJ2-1 | TRBV18 | TRBD2 | TGTGCCAGCTCACCTGGACTAGCGGGAGAACTTGAGCAGTTCTTC | CASSPGLAGELEQFF
NA | TRBJ2-1 | TRBV5-1 | NA | TGCGCCAGCAGCTTGGCAGGGCAGTTCAATGAGCAGTTCTTC | CASSLAGQFNEQFF
NA | TRBJ2-2 | TRBV28 | TRBD2 | TGTGCCAGCAGACTCGCCGGGACTACCAACGGGGAGCTGTTTTTT | CASRLAGTTNGELFF
NA | TRBJ2-1 | TRBV9 | TRBD2 | TGTGCCAGCAGCGTAGGGGTAGCGGGAGGAGAGCAGTTCTTC | CASSVGVAGGEQFF
NA | TRBJ2-3 | TRBV7-9 | NA | TGTGCCAGCACAAGGGTAGATACGCAGTATTTT | CASTRVDTQYF
NA | TRBJ2-5 | TRBV7-9 | TRBD2 | TGTGCCAGCAGTCATTTGGGGGTAGCGGGAGGTCGCGCGCGAGAGACCCAGTACTTC | CASSHLGVAGGRARETQYF
once | TRBJ1-2 | TRBV30 | TRBD1 | TGTGCCTGGAGCGACGGACAGGCTGGCTACACCTTC | CAWSDGQAGYTF
NA | TRBJ2-3 | TRBV5-1 | NA | TGCGCCAGCAGCTTTATGACGAGCACAGATACGCAGTATTTT | CASSFMTSTDTQYF
NA | TRBJ2-4 | TRBV4-2 | TRBD1 | TGTGCCAGCAGCCAAGATACAGGGACAGGGAGTGACATTCAGTACTTC | CASSQDTGTGSDIQYF